This record looks at one T cell receptor (beta chain) sequence and its context. Its specificity is unknown. The CDR3 contains 16 residues. The ends were cut back, 4 bases at V and 0 bases at J, with 15 bases in the middle. Germline CDR1 and CDR2: SGHRS and YFSETQ. The sample belongs to a study of shared clonotypes between healthy human individuals. Study-level findings and limits: Among several donors, roughly 5% of naive CD4 clonotypes were found in common. Generally, estimated richness proved larger in naive subsets than it did in memory subsets.

Authors' data handling: Filtering was not the same, since immunoSEQ gave junction-only sequences without quality scores. Here immunoSEQ multiplex PCR was the method, and the copy in TCRdb shows in-frame clones only, minus some. V and J calls and clone size follow that table, whereas D and trimming were derived from the DNA. This table holds 600,000 to 700,000 clones, around 73% found once. The sequenced sample was memory CD4+ T cells sorted from blood. Indicated subset: CD45RA-negative fraction. The genes are TRBV5-1 and TRBJ2-3; perhaps TRBD2 as D (6 bases). This TCR was recovered from a woman aged 25 to 45 in good health. The CDR3 DNA reads as TGCGCCAGCAGCCCCTTAGCGGAAACTAGCACAGATACGCAGTATTTT. It translates to CASSPLAETSTDTQYF. Supplemented by reference TRBV5-1 and TRBJ2-3, the full variable domain reads KAGVTQTPRYLIKTRGQQVTLSCSPISGHRSVSWYQQTPGQGLQFLFEYFSETQRNKGNFPGRFSGRQFSNSRSEMNVSTLELGDSALYLCASSPLAETSTDTQYFGPGTRLTVL.